This T cell receptor beta chain is from a study of T cell responses to AZD1222 COVID-19 vaccine. Points from the study as a whole: Spike was spanned by vaccine-associated CD4 TCRs, with dominance at 160-218 and 743-854.

This clone was observed once. The antigen remains undetermined. Produced via immunoSEQ multiplex PCR; TCRdb's table is partial and in-frame only. The sample lists 250,000 or so clones; approximately 93% were seen once. CDR3 size: 15 residues. J gave up 3 bases and V 6 bases, and 9 bases lay outside the gene matches. Germline loops: CDR1 LGHDT, CDR2 YNNKEL (reference sequence). This chain joins TRBV3-1 (or the pseudogene TRBV3-2) and TRBJ2-7; TRBD2 matches 9 bases. This specimen consisted of peripheral blood, obtained on day 0 of AZD1222 vaccination. The TCR comes from an adult in good health. This chain's CDR3 is CASRDSRTSDYEQYF. Written as DNA, the CDR3 is TGTGCCAGCAGAGATTCCCGGACTAGCGACTACGAGCAGTACTTC.